This T cell receptor (beta chain) was profiled in a study of blood T cell repertoires in COVID-19. Turning to the study itself: T cells, B-cell-depleted T cells, or PBMCs provided the cDNA or gDNA that served as material.

The repertoire was sequenced with immunoSEQ multiplex PCR; TCRdb's copy has only in-frame clones and lacks some. The data show 200,000 to 250,000 clones, approximately 86% seen once. The CDR3 runs to 17 residues. Germline lookup yields CDR1 LGHNA and CDR2 YNFKEQ. Trimming took 4 bases from V and 5 from J; bases not matched to a gene: 6. This clonotype originated in a woman in her sixties with active or convalescent COVID-19. Material for sequencing was peripheral blood. J is TRBJ2-1 and V is TRBV4-2; 15 bases are shared with TRBD2. The CDR3 loop reads CASSPWTSGGEDNEQFF. CDR3 nucleotide sequence: TGTGCCAGCAGCCCCTGGACTAGCGGGGGGGAGGACAATGAGCAGTTCTTC.